The rows below give T cell receptor beta chains drawn from one sample of a study of B cell selection in AIRE deficiency. TCRdb keeps only in-frame clones here, not all; method: immunoSEQ multiplex PCR. Found here are about 22,000 clones, approximately 94% of them singletons; the top ten hold less than 2%. Sequenced input: Tregs sorted from PBMCs. These receptors were taken from a human donor with AIRE deficiency. Each CDR3 is given with its conserved first and last residue. D genes are given only for firm matches. The listing skips clone size in some rows; elsewhere it reads once, few, many or a size class.

J	D	V	size	CDR3	DNA
TRBJ1-1	.	TRBV2	.	CASSLGYPNTEAFF	TGTGCCAGCAGCCTGGGGTACCCGAACACTGAAGCTTTCTTT
TRBJ2-4	TRBD2	TRBV11-2	.	CASSSIAGGLNIQYF	TGTGCCAGCAGTTCCATAGCGGGAGGATTAAACATTCAGTACTTC
TRBJ2-7	.	TRBV30	.	CAWSVQHLHEQYF	TGTGCCTGGAGTGTACAACACCTACACGAGCAGTACTTC
TRBJ2-3	.	TRBV9	few	CASSVGVRSTDTQYF	TGTGCCAGCAGCGTAGGTGTGAGGTCCACAGATACGCAGTATTTT
TRBJ2-5	TRBD2	TRBV5-6	.	CASSLVFAGAGETQYF	TGTGCCAGCAGCTTGGTGTTTGCGGGAGCGGGAGAGACCCAGTACTTC
TRBJ2-3	.	TRBV28	.	CASTPLHWMADTQYF	TGTGCCAGCACCCCACTCCATTGGATGGCAGATACGCAGTATTTT
TRBJ2-3	.	TRBV11-2	once	CASSPVSVPTDTQYF	TGTGCCAGCAGCCCCGTCAGTGTTCCCACAGATACGCAGTATTTT
TRBJ1-4	TRBD1	TRBV2	.	CASSVGQGGNEKLFF	TGTGCCAGCAGTGTGGGCCAGGGGGGTAATGAAAAACTGTTTTTT
TRBJ2-1	.	TRBV5-1	.	CASSLDGLPYNEQFF	TGCGCCAGCAGCTTGGATGGATTGCCCTATAATGAGCAGTTCTTC
TRBJ2-4	.	TRBV30	.	CAWTPGGAAKNIQYF	TGTGCCTGGACCCCGGGCGGGGCGGCCAAAAACATTCAGTACTTC
TRBJ2-2	.	TRBV5-1	.	CASSLTSGSNTGELFF	TGCGCCAGCAGCTTGACGTCTGGGTCTAACACCGGGGAGCTGTTTTTT
TRBJ2-1	TRBD2	TRBV29-1	.	CSVALAGAFYNEQFF	TGCAGCGTCGCCTTAGCGGGAGCATTTTACAATGAGCAGTTCTTC
TRBJ2-7	.	TRBV5-1	.	CASSLEFSGYEQYF	TGCGCCAGCAGCTTGGAGTTTAGCGGCTACGAGCAGTACTTC
TRBJ2-5	.	TRBV7-7	.	CASSPGTQRETQYF	TGTGCTAGCAGCCCCGGGACTCAGCGGGAGACCCAGTACTTC
TRBJ1-1	TRBD1	TRBV4-3	once	CASSSEGTANTEAFF	TGCGCCAGCAGCAGCGAAGGGACAGCTAACACTGAAGCTTTCTTT
TRBJ2-6	.	TRBV7-6	.	CASSLVSGSGANVLTF	TGTGCCAGCAGCTTAGTATCAGGTTCTGGGGCCAACGTCCTGACTTTC